There are a few counts of the clone carrying this TCR beta chain. The data originate from a study of blood T cell repertoires in COVID-19. Background on the study: Acute and convalescent COVID-19 specimens originated in the United States, Italy and Spain. Nucleic acid was either cDNA or gDNA, and it came from T cells, B-cell-depleted T cells, or PBMCs.

Seattle patients were enrolled while actively infected and followed longitudinally. Study processing details: Amplification with reference gene primers provided the estimates of nucleated cell counts. Using immunoSEQ multiplex PCR, the repertoire was profiled, and TCRdb retains in-frame clones only, with some absent. That table gives V, J and clone size, and the DNA gave D and trimming. The table records about 88,000 clones, about 92% of them present only once. The sequence came from a young man with COVID-19, enrolled during active disease. Sequenced input: peripheral blood.

CDR3 sequence: CASSIDLTGSGGYTF. The CDR3 DNA reads as TGTGCCAGTAGTATAGACCTGACAGGGTCCGGTGGCTACACCTTC. The genes are TRBV19 and TRBJ1-2, with 7 bases aligning to TRBD1. The V gene end was trimmed by 0 bases and the J gene end by 7 bases; junction bases not matched to a gene: 8. The CDR3 contains 15 residues. From germline, CDR1 is LNHDA and CDR2 SQIVND (reference sequence).